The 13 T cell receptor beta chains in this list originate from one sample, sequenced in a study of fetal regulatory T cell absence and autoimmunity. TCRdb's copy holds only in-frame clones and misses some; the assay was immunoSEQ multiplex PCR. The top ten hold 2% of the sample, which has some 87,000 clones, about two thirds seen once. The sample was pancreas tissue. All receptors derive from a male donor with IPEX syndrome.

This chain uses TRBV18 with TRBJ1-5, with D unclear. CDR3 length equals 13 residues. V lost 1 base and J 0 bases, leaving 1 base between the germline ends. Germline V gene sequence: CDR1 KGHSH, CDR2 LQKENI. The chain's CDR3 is CASSPRSNQPQHF. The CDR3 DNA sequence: TGTGCCAGCTCACCACGTAGCAATCAGCCCCAGCATTTT.

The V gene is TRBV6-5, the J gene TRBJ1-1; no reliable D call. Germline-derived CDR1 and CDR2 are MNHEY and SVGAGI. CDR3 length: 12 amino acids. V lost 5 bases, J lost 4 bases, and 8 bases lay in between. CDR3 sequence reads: CASSTLGTEAFF. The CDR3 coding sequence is TGTGCCAGCAGTACTTTAGGCACTGAAGCTTTCTTT.

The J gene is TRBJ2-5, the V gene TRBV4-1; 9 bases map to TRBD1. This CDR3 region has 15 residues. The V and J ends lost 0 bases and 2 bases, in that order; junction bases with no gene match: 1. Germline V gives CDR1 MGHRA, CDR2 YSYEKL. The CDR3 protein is CASSQDGTGQETQYF. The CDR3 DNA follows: TGCGCCAGCAGCCAAGATGGGACAGGGCAAGAGACCCAGTACTTC.

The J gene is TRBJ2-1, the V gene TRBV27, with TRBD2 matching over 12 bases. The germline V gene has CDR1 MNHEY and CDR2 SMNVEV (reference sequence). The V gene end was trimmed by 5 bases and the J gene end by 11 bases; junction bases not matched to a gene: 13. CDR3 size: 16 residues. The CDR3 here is CASSPSPVLAGGKQFF. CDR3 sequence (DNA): TGTGCCAGCAGTCCGTCCCCGGTACTAGCGGGAGGCAAGCAGTTCTTC.

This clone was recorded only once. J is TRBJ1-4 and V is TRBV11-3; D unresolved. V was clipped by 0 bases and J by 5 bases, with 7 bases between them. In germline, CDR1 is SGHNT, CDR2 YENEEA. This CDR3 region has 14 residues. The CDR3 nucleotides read TGTGCCAGCAGCTTAGATTCGGGGAATGAAAAACTGTTTTTT. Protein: CASSLDSGNEKLFF.

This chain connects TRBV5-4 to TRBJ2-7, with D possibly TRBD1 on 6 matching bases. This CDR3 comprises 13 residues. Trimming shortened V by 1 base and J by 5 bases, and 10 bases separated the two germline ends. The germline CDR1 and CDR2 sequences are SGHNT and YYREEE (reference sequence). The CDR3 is CASSLTTGNEQYF. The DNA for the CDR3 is TGTGCCAGCAGCTTGACTACAGGGAACGAGCAGTACTTC.

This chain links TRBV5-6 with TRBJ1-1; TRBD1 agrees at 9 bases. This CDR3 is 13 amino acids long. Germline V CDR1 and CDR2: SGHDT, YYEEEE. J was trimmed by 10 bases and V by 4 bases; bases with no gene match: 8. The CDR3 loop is CASSETGGVVAFF. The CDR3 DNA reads TGTGCCAGCAGCGAGACAGGGGGGGTCGTAGCTTTCTTT.

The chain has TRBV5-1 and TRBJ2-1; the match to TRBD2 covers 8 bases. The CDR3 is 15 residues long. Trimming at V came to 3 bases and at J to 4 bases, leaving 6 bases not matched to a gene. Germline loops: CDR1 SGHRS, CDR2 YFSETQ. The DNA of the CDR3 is TGCGCCAGCAGCTGGGGAGCGGGGGAGTACAATGAGCAGTTCTTC. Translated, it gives CASSWGAGEYNEQFF.

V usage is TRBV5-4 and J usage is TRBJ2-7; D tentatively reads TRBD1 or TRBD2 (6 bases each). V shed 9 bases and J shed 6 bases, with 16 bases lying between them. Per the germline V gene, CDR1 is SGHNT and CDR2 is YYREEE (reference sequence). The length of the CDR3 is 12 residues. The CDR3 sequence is CAISKGGTEQYF. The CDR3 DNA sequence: TGTGCCATCTCAAAGGGGGGAACCGAGCAGTACTTC. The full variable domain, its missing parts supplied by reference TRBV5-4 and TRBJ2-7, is ETGVTQSPTHLIKTRGQQVTLRCSSQSGHNTVSWYQQALGQGPQFIFQYYREEENGRGNFPPRFSGLQFPNYSSELNVNALELDDSALYLCAISKGGTEQYFGPGTRLTVT.

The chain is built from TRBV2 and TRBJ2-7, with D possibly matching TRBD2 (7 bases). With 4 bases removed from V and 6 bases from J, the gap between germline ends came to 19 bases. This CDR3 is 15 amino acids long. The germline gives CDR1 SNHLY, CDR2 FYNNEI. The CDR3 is CASSVKGGGLTEQYF. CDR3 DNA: TGTGCCAGCAGTGTGAAGGGGGGGGGCCTAACCGAGCAGTACTTC.

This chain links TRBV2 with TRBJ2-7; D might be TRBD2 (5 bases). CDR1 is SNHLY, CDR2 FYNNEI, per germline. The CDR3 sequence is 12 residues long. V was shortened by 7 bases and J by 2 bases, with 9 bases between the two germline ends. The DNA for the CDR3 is TGTGCCAGCATCGGGATTGCCTACGAGCAGTACTTC. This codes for CASIGIAYEQYF.

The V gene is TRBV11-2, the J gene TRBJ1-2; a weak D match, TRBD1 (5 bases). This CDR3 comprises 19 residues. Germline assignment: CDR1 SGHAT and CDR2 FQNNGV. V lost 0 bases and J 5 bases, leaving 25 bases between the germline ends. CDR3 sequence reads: CASSLDVPQAVGRPYGYTF. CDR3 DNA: TGTGCCAGCAGCTTAGATGTACCACAGGCTGTAGGAAGACCTTATGGCTACACCTTC.

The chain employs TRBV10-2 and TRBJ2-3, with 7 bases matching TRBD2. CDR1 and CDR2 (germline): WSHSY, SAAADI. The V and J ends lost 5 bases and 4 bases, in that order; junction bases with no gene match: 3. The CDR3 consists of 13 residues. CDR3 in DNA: TGCGCCAGCAGTCGACTAGCACCAGATACGCAGTATTTT. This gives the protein CASSRLAPDTQYF.